A selection of T cell receptor beta chains follows, all from one sample in a study of blood T cell repertoires in COVID-19. This table comes from immunoSEQ multiplex PCR, and its TCRdb copy is limited to in-frame clones, with some not included. Of 240,000 or so clones listed, approximately 90% are singletons. The specimen was PBMCs or T cells enriched from blood (not recorded which). These receptors were taken from a man in his forties or fifties who had recovered from COVID-19. CDR3s include the opening cysteine and the closing phenylalanine or tryptophan. A D gene is named only where the DNA matches it firmly. Not all rows give a size; the values are once, few, many and, for expanded clones, a class.

D gene	V gene	clone size	J gene	CDR3 protein	CDR3 DNA
TRBD1	TRBV4-2	-	TRBJ2-7	CASSQMGQKDEQYF	TGTGCCAGCAGCCAAATGGGACAGAAGGACGAGCAGTACTTC
-	TRBV10-2	-	TRBJ1-1	CASSARGLENTEAFF	TGCGCCAGCAGTGCCCGAGGGCTAGAGAACACTGAAGCTTTCTTT
TRBD1	TRBV28	-	TRBJ2-7	CASSYPGQGPYEQYF	TGTGCCAGCAGTTACCCAGGACAGGGACCCTACGAGCAGTACTTC
-	TRBV11-2	-	TRBJ1-5	CATAEQAGSNQPQHF	TGTGCCACCGCTGAACAGGCAGGTAGCAATCAGCCCCAGCATTTT
TRBD1	TRBV11-2	-	TRBJ2-5	CASHRPGQGRQETQYF	TGTGCCAGCCATAGGCCGGGACAGGGGCGTCAAGAGACCCAGTACTTC
TRBD1	TRBV28	-	TRBJ1-2	CASSLSGGPNYGYTF	TGTGCCAGCAGTTTATCAGGGGGACCTAACTATGGCTACACCTTC
-	TRBV14	-	TRBJ1-6	CASSQESGNSPLHF	TGTGCCAGCAGCCAAGAATCGGGGAATTCACCCCTCCACTTT
TRBD1	TRBV19	-	TRBJ1-2	CASTRGQGAIGYTF	TGTGCCAGCACCAGGGGACAGGGGGCAATTGGCTACACCTTC
TRBD1	TRBV28	-	TRBJ2-7	CASSVTGGWGYEQYF	TGTGCCAGCAGTGTGACAGGGGGCTGGGGCTACGAGCAGTACTTC
-	TRBV7-3	-	TRBJ2-5	CASSPTLGRGEETQYF	TGTGCCAGCAGCCCCACTCTAGGGCGGGGAGAAGAGACCCAGTACTTC
-	TRBV2	-	TRBJ2-1	CASSQQSSSYNEQFF	TGTGCCAGCAGTCAACAGAGTAGCTCCTACAATGAGCAGTTCTTC
TRBD1	TRBV7-9	-	TRBJ2-7	CASSFDRGKAYEQYF	TGTGCCAGCAGCTTTGACAGGGGCAAAGCCTACGAGCAGTACTTC
TRBD2	TRBV28	-	TRBJ2-5	CASSTSASETQYF	TGTGCCAGCAGTACTAGCGCTAGCGAGACCCAGTACTTC
TRBD1	TRBV6-5	once	TRBJ1-5	CATEQGFQPQHF	TGTGCCACCGAACAGGGGTTTCAGCCCCAGCATTTT
-	TRBV10-2	-	TRBJ2-7	CASSTGYEQYF	TGCGCCAGCAGTACAGGCTACGAGCAGTACTTC
-	TRBV11-2	-	TRBJ1-4	CASSRGGRANEKLFF	TGTGCCAGCAGCCGTGGGGGGAGGGCTAATGAAAAACTGTTTTTT
-	TRBV30	-	TRBJ1-1	CAWSVGHQNTEAFF	TGTGCCTGGAGCGTGGGACACCAGAACACTGAAGCTTTCTTT
-	TRBV2	-	TRBJ2-6	CASSGPQDSGANVLTF	TGTGCCAGCAGTGGACCACAGGACTCTGGGGCCAACGTCCTGACTTTC
TRBD2	TRBV29-1	once	TRBJ2-1	CSVARGLAHEQFF	TGCAGCGTTGCTAGGGGACTAGCCCATGAGCAGTTCTTC
-	TRBV5-6	-	TRBJ2-7	CASRLGRNDYEQYF	TGTGCCAGCAGGCTGGGCAGGAACGACTACGAGCAGTACTTC
TRBD1	TRBV5-6	-	TRBJ2-5	CASSWADRGRETQYF	TGTGCCAGCAGCTGGGCGGACAGGGGGCGCGAGACCCAGTACTTC
TRBD1	TRBV5-1	once	TRBJ2-2	CASSLGQGVITGELFF	TGCGCCAGCAGCTTGGGACAGGGGGTTATCACCGGGGAGCTGTTTTTT
TRBD1	TRBV27	-	TRBJ2-7	CASRRTGLGYEQYF	TGTGCCAGCAGGCGGACAGGGTTAGGCTACGAGCAGTACTTC
-	TRBV7-9	-	TRBJ1-2	CASSWAELGWSYGYTF	TGTGCCAGCAGCTGGGCCGAGTTGGGTTGGTCCTATGGCTACACCTTC
TRBD2	TRBV5-6	once	TRBJ2-2	CASSLVQRGTGELFF	TGTGCCAGCAGCTTGGTGCAGCGGGGCACCGGGGAGCTGTTTTTT
-	TRBV30	-	TRBJ2-2	CAWSLVGGLVTGELFF	TGTGCCTGGAGTTTAGTGGGGGGGCTGGTCACCGGGGAGCTGTTTTTT
TRBD1	TRBV5-1	once	TRBJ1-4	CASSRDRAANEKLFF	TGCGCCAGCAGCCGGGACAGGGCGGCTAATGAAAAACTGTTTTTT
TRBD1	TRBV4-1	-	TRBJ1-3	CASSPLPGGLGDREGNTIYF	TGCGCCAGCAGCCCCCTACCCGGAGGTCTCGGGGACAGGGAGGGAAACACCATATATTTT
TRBD1	TRBV7-6	-	TRBJ2-3	CASSLGTGSPTDTQYF	TGTGCCAGCAGCTTAGGGACAGGGTCCCCCACAGATACGCAGTATTTT
TRBD2	TRBV30	-	TRBJ2-5	CAWSVAGFETQYF	TGTGCCTGGAGTGTAGCGGGGTTCGAAACCCAGTACTTC
-	TRBV6-1	-	TRBJ1-1	CASSEFSRVGEAFF	TGTGCCAGCAGTGAATTCTCTCGGGTCGGTGAAGCTTTCTTT
-	TRBV27	-	TRBJ1-2	CASSLVGQGDYGYTF	TGTGCCAGCAGTTTAGTTGGGCAGGGCGACTATGGCTACACCTTC
-	TRBV19	-	TRBJ1-2	CASSIRTERYGYTF	TGTGCCAGTAGTATCCGGACAGAACGCTATGGCTACACCTTC
-	TRBV11-3	-	TRBJ2-7	CASSLMAEISSYEQYF	TGTGCCAGCAGCTTAATGGCGGAGATAAGCTCCTACGAGCAGTACTTC
-	TRBV25-1	once	TRBJ2-3	CASSLSSGFTDTQYF	TGTGCCAGCAGCCTTAGTAGCGGTTTCACAGATACGCAGTATTTT
-	TRBV7-2	-	TRBJ1-2	CASSLGGTASGYTF	TGTGCCAGCAGCTTAGGCGGCACGGCCTCTGGCTACACCTTC
TRBD2	TRBV27	-	TRBJ2-5	CASSLGRREVLETQYF	TGTGCCAGCAGTTTGGGTCGGCGGGAGGTTTTGGAGACCCAGTACTTC
TRBD1	TRBV18	-	TRBJ2-7	CASSPQTGGGEQYF	TGTGCCAGCTCACCCCAGACAGGGGGTGGTGAGCAGTACTTC
-	TRBV7-2	-	TRBJ2-3	CASSPRFGMGTDTQYF	TGTGCCAGCAGCCCACGCTTCGGTATGGGCACAGATACGCAGTATTTT
-	TRBV6-5	-	TRBJ1-1	CASSPGAGTNTEAFF	TGTGCCAGCAGCCCCGGTGCGGGGACGAACACTGAAGCTTTCTTT
TRBD2	TRBV5-1	once	TRBJ2-5	CASSPSGGAGETQYF	TGCGCCAGCAGCCCTAGCGGGGGGGCCGGAGAGACCCAGTACTTC
TRBD1	TRBV28	-	TRBJ2-2	CASSLGTGVSGELFF	TGTGCCAGCAGTTTAGGGACAGGGGTGTCCGGGGAGCTGTTTTTT
TRBD1	TRBV19	-	TRBJ2-7	CAVGGNYEQYF	TGTGCCGTAGGGGGCAACTACGAGCAGTACTTC
TRBD1	TRBV24-1	-	TRBJ2-6	CATSAAWTGSSGANVLTF	TGTGCCACCAGTGCGGCTTGGACAGGAAGCTCTGGGGCCAACGTCCTGACTTTC